This T cell receptor beta chain was sequenced in a study of blood T cell repertoires in COVID-19. Turning to the study itself: COVID-19 samples from acute and convalescent phases originated in the United States, Italy and Spain. From T cells, B-cell-depleted T cells, or PBMCs came the material, which was cDNA or gDNA.

Note on this clone: The CDR3 ends on some other residue instead of the conserved phenylalanine or tryptophan, so this is likely a read error. Because the CDR3's place on the DNA is in doubt, the DNA is left out and the CDR3 is given as listed by TCRdb.

The CDR3 totals 14 residues, both ends included. Germline loops: CDR1 KGHDR, CDR2 SFDVKD. The authors' processing: How many nucleated cells were present was estimated from reference gene primer amplification. Sequenced by immunoSEQ multiplex PCR; TCRdb stores in-frame clones only, minus some. The D gene and trimming were derived from the DNA, and the V and J assignments and clone size from that table. The table records around 130,000 clones, about four fifths of them present only once. Sample: peripheral blood. The V and J genes are TRBV24-1 and TRBJ2-3; the table assigns TRBD1, which was not confirmed against the DNA. This receptor was taken from a man between 60 and 75 years old with active or convalescent COVID-19. The chain's CDR3 is CATSDLKAVRTGDL.